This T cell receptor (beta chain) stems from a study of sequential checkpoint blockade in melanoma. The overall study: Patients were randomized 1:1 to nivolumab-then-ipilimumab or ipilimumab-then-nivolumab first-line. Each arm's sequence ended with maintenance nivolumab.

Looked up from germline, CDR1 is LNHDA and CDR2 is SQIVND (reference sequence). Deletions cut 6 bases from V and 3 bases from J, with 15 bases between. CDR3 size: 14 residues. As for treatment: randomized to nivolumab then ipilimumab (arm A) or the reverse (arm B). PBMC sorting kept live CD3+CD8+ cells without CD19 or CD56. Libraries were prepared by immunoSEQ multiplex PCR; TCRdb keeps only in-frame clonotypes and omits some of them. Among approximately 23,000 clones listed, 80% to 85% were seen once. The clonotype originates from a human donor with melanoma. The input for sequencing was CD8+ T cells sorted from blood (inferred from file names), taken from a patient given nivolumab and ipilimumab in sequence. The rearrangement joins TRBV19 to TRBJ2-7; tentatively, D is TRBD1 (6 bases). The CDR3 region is CASRSPGQNYEQYF. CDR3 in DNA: TGTGCCAGTAGGTCCCCTGGACAGAACTACGAGCAGTACTTC.